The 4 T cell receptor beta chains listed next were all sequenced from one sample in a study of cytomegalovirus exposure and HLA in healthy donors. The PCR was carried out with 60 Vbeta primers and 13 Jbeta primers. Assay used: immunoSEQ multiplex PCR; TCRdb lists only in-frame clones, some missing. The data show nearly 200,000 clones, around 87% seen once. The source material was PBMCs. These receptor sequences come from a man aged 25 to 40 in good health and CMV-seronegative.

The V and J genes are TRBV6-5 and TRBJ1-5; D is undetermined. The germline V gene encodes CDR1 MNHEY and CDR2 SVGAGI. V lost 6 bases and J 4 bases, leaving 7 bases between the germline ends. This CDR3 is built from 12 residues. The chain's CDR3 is CASSANNQPQHF. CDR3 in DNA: TGTGCCAGCAGCGCGAATAATCAGCCCCAGCATTTT.

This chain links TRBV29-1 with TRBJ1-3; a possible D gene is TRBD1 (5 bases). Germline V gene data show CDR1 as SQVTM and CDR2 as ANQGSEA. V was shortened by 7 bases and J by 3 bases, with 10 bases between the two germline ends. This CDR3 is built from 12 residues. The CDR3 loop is CSAYQGGNTIYF. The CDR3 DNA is TGCAGCGCCTACCAGGGTGGAAACACCATATATTTT. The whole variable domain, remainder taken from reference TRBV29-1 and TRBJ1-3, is SAVISQKPSRDICQRGTSLTIQCQVDSQVTMMFWYRQQPGQSLTLIATANQGSEATYESGFVIDKFPISRPNLTFSTLTVSNMSPEDSSIYLCSAYQGGNTIYFGEGSWLTVV.

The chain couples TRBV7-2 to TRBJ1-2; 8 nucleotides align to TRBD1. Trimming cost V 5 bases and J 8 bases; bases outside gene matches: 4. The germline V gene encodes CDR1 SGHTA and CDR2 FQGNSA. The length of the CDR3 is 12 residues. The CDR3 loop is CASSRQGAGYTF. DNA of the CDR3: TGTGCCAGCAGCCGGCAGGGGGCGGGCTACACCTTC.

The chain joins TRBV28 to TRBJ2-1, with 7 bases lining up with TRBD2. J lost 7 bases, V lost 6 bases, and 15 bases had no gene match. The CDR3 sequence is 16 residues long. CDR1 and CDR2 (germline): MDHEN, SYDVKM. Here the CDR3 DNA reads TGTGCCAGCAGCTCTCAGTCTAGCGGCAGTCGGAATGAGCAGTTCTTC. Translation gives CASSSQSSGSRNEQFF.